Listed below are T cell receptor beta chains from one sample, sequenced in a study of T-cell reconstitution after alpha-beta-depleted transplantation in children. TCRdb analysed the PCR reads with MiXCR anew, one entry per CDR3 protein. The table shows about 250,000 distinct CDR3 sequences, with more than 20% occurring only once. The starting material was PBMCs, mostly from graft donor cells, obtained 360 days after TCRalphabeta/CD19-depleted stem cell transplant. Receptors were obtained from a female patient aged 2 to 10 who had a stem cell transplant for congenital amegakaryocytic thrombocytopenia, so the T cells may come from the graft donor. CDR3s include the opening cysteine and the closing phenylalanine or tryptophan. D genes are given only for firm matches. Clone sizes are given selectively: once, few, many, or a class where the clone is expanded.

j_call clone_size v_call d_call cdr3_aa cdr3_nt
TRBJ2-3 . TRBV20-1 . CSAPRFSGGDTDTQYF TGCAGTGCTCCCCGGTTTAGCGGAGGGGACACAGATACGCAGTATTTT
TRBJ1-1 few TRBV5-5 . CASSLGRGINTEAFF TGTGCCAGCAGCTTGGGAAGGGGAATAAACACTGAAGCTTTCTTT
TRBJ2-7 few TRBV29-1 TRBD1 CSVAGQGIYEQYF TGCAGCGTAGCGGGACAGGGGATCTACGAGCAGTACTTC
TRBJ2-3 . TRBV5-1 TRBD2 CASSLTAGVDTQYF TGCGCCAGCAGCTTGACAGCGGGAGTGGATACGCAGTATTTT
TRBJ2-7 few TRBV5-1 . CASSLRTTDYEQYF TGCGCCAGCAGCTTACGAACTACCGACTACGAGCAGTACTTC
TRBJ2-3 . TRBV12-3/TRBV12-4 . CASSLQAATDTQYF TGTGCCAGCAGTTTACAGGCGGCCACAGATACGCAGTATTTT
TRBJ2-1 . TRBV6-1 TRBD2 CATLKLGGGDEQFF TGTGCCACCCTTAAGCTAGGCGGGGGGGATGAGCAGTTCTTC
TRBJ1-5 once TRBV5-1 . CASSWDQGLYSNQPQHF TGCGCCAGCAGCTGGGACCAGGGTCTATATAGCAATCAGCCCCAGCATTTT
TRBJ2-2 . TRBV11-1 TRBD1 CASSPRDRGPPYNTGELFF TGTGCCAGCAGCCCACGGGACAGGGGGCCTCCCTATAACACCGGGGAGCTGTTTTTT
TRBJ1-2 few TRBV7-9 . CASGLDGYTF TGTGCCAGCGGCCTCGATGGCTACACCTTC
TRBJ2-5 . TRBV5-1 . CASSLEGKETQYF TGCGCCAGCAGCCTTGAGGGGAAAGAGACCCAGTACTTC
TRBJ2-3 few TRBV5-1 TRBD2 CASSLILAGGRDTQYF TGCGCCAGCAGCTTAATTCTAGCGGGGGGGCGAGATACGCAGTATTTT
TRBJ1-5 . TRBV19 . CASGRYNQPQHF TGTGCCAGTGGGCGCTACAATCAGCCCCAGCATTTT
TRBJ2-5 few TRBV12-3/TRBV12-4 TRBD2 CASRSTSRAETQYF TGTGCCAGCAGGTCGACTAGCAGGGCAGAGACCCAGTACTTC
TRBJ1-1 few TRBV5-6 . CASSFRMNTEAFF TGTGCCAGCAGCTTCAGGATGAACACTGAAGCTTTCTTT
TRBJ2-3 . TRBV2 TRBD2 CASSEGGTTSTDTQYF TGTGCCAGCAGTGAAGGCGGGACTACCTCCACAGATACGCAGTATTTT
TRBJ1-5 few TRBV20-1 TRBD1 CSARGDRGRQQPQHF TGCAGTGCTAGGGGGGACAGGGGGCGGCAGCAGCCCCAGCATTTT
TRBJ2-7 . TRBV4-3 . CASSQGVPAPKGYYEQYF TGCGCCAGCAGCCAAGGGGTCCCGGCACCCAAAGGGTACTACGAGCAGTACTTC
TRBJ2-3 few TRBV4-3 TRBD2 CASSQDHPLAGGTDTQYF TGCGCCAGCAGCCAAGATCACCCCCTAGCGGGGGGCACAGATACGCAGTATTTT
TRBJ2-7 . TRBV15 . CDTSRDLVQTYEQYF TGTGACACCAGCAGAGATCTGGTCCAGACCTACGAGCAGTACTTC
TRBJ2-1 few TRBV2 TRBD1 CASSERGQYLSKQFF TGTGCCAGCAGTGAAAGGGGACAGTATTTGTCAAAGCAGTTCTTC
TRBJ2-2 . TRBV5-1 . CASSLVASRRLGELFF TGCGCCAGCAGCTTGGTTGCTAGCCGGAGGCTAGGGGAGCTGTTTTTT
TRBJ2-3 . TRBV5-1 . CASSLSYMGDTQYF TGCGCCAGCAGCTTGAGTTATATGGGAGATACGCAGTATTTT
TRBJ2-1 . TRBV2 . CASSDFGLGREQFF TGTGCCAGCAGTGACTTCGGGCTAGGGCGCGAGCAGTTCTTC
TRBJ2-3 . TRBV2 TRBD2 CASRLGTSLFGDTQYF TGTGCCAGCAGGCTCGGGACTAGCCTTTTCGGGGATACGCAGTATTTT
TRBJ2-5 few TRBV20-1 . CSAQSAAQETQYF TGCAGTGCTCAATCGGCAGCACAAGAGACCCAGTACTTC
TRBJ1-1 . TRBV25-1 TRBD1 CASSPLDRDLAEAFF TGTGCCAGCAGCCCGTTAGACAGGGATCTTGCTGAAGCTTTCTTT
TRBJ2-1 few TRBV11-2 . CASSLSSAGNEQFF TGTGCCAGCAGCTTATCTTCGGCGGGAAATGAGCAGTTCTTC
TRBJ1-2 many TRBV18 TRBD1 CASSPGQNYGYTF TGTGCCAGCTCACCGGGACAGAACTATGGCTACACCTTC
TRBJ2-5 . TRBV7-6 TRBD1 CASSAQQGAVETQYF TGTGCCAGCAGCGCTCAGCAGGGGGCTGTGGAGACCCAGTACTTC